This T cell receptor beta chain was sequenced for a study of blood T cell repertoires in COVID-19. Study summary: The origin of the acute and convalescent COVID-19 samples was the United States, Italy and Spain.

Adults between roughly 18 and 89 years of age took part from 24 US areas. This clone was picked up one time. Per the germline V gene, CDR1 is SGHRS and CDR2 is YFSETQ. The CDR3 is 15 residues long. V trimming: 2 bases; J trimming: 5 bases; junction bases outside the gene matches: 8. Clones were sequenced by immunoSEQ multiplex PCR, and TCRdb holds only the in-frame ones, with some missing. This sample has a few hundred thousand clones; around 91% occur once, and the top ten carry roughly 8.9%. Sequencing input: PBMCs or T cells enriched from blood (not recorded which). The TCR sequence derives from a woman aged 40 to 50 who had recovered from COVID-19. The rearrangement uses TRBV5-1 and TRBJ2-5, with 8 bases matching TRBD2. The CDR3 region is CASSFYSGGLETQYF. CDR3 in DNA: TGCGCCAGCAGCTTTTACAGCGGGGGACTGGAGACCCAGTACTTC. The whole variable domain, filled in from reference TRBV5-1 and TRBJ2-5, reads KAGVTQTPRYLIKTRGQQVTLSCSPISGHRSVSWYQQTPGQGLQFLFEYFSETQRNKGNFPGRFSGRQFSNSRSEMNVSTLELGDSALYLCASSFYSGGLETQYFGPGTRLLVL.